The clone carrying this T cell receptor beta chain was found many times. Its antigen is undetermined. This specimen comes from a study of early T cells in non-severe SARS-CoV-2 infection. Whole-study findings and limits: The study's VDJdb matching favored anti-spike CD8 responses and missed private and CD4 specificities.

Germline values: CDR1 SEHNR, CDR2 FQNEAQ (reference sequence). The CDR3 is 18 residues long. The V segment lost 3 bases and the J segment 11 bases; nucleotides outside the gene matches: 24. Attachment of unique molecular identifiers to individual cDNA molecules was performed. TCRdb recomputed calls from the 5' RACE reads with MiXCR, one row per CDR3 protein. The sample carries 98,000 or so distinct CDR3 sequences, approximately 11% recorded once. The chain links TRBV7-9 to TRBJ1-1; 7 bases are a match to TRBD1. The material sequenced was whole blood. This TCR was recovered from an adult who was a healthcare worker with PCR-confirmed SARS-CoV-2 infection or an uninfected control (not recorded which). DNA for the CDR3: TGTGCCAGCAGCTTCCCCTCACGCCGCGACAGGGAGGTTCAGGCGGCTTTCTTT. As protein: CASSFPSRRDREVQAAFF.